The next 2 T cell receptor beta chains were all read from a single sample in a study of T cell repertoires in cytomegalovirus infection. These receptors are not linked to any known antigen. TCRdb itself ran the reads through MiXCR, one entry per CDR3 protein. The sample yields approximately 730,000 distinct CDR3 sequences, about 29% seen once. The input for sequencing was cultured CD8+ T cells from PBMCs, taken from culture after CMV antigen stimulation. These receptors originate from a human donor in good health (CMV status not recorded). Some clones in this sample may be carry-over from other donors' samples.

This chain uses TRBV20-1 with TRBJ2-3; D is possibly TRBD1 (7 bases). Germline CDR1 reads DFQATT; CDR2 reads SNEGSKA (reference sequence). There are 14 residues in the CDR3. V lost 5 bases to trimming and J lost 0 bases, with 12 bases between them. CDR3 nucleotide sequence: TGCAGTGCTGCGGGACAGCCGAGCACAGATACGCAGTATTTT. Amino acid sequence: CSAAGQPSTDTQYF.

The chain joins TRBV29-1 to TRBJ2-1; the D gene is possibly TRBD1 (5 bases). Per germline, CDR1 SQVTM and CDR2 ANQGSEA. Between the trimmed V and J ends, which lost 0 bases and 7 bases, there was a span of 7 bases. This CDR3 has 12 residues. CDR3 protein: CSVEDRVNEQFF. The DNA for the CDR3 is TGCAGCGTTGAAGACAGGGTAAATGAGCAGTTCTTC.